Listed here are 7 T cell receptor beta chains from one sample, sequenced in a study of blood T cell repertoires in COVID-19. Produced via immunoSEQ multiplex PCR; TCRdb's table is partial and in-frame only. The sample records 70,000 or so clones, 76% being singletons. Source material: peripheral blood. Source of these receptors: a man in his sixties with COVID-19, enrolled during active disease.

This chain connects TRBV28 to TRBJ2-2; 7 bases are shared with TRBD2. The CDR3 contains 13 residues. Germline V lookup: CDR1 MDHEN, CDR2 SYDVKM. V dropped 3 bases and J dropped 5; count of bases not matched to a gene: 0. The CDR3 loop reads CASSLRETGELFF. In nucleotides, the CDR3 is TGTGCCAGCAGTTTGCGGGAGACCGGGGAGCTGTTTTTT.

This clone has more than one count but fewer than ten. V gene TRBV5-5 combines with J gene TRBJ1-1, with D perhaps matching TRBD1 (5 bases). The CDR3 consists of 13 residues. V lost 8 bases to trimming and J lost 2 bases, with 13 bases between them. Germline V gene sequence: CDR1 SGHKS, CDR2 YYEKEE (reference sequence). CDR3 protein: CASTLRANTEAFF. In nucleotides, the CDR3 is TGTGCCAGTACACTCAGGGCTAACACTGAAGCTTTCTTT. The full variable domain, in which reference TRBV5-5 and TRBJ1-1 provide the parts outside the CDR3, is DAGVTQSPTHLIKTRGQQVTLRCSPISGHKSVSWYQQVLGQGPQFIFQYYEKEERGRGNFPDRFSARQFPNYSSELNVNALLLGDSALYLCASTLRANTEAFFGQGTRLTVV.

The gene calls are TRBV5-1 and TRBJ2-2, with D perhaps TRBD2 (6 bases). The germline gives CDR1 SGHRS, CDR2 YFSETQ. The CDR3 contains 15 residues. V gave up 4 bases and J gave up 1 base, with 11 bases separating them. The CDR3 spells CASSPWDWNTGELFF. The CDR3, as DNA: TGCGCCAGCAGCCCGTGGGACTGGAACACCGGGGAGCTGTTTTTT.

This sequence joins TRBV6-5 and TRBJ2-6; D is ambiguous. The CDR3 contains 15 residues. Per the germline V gene, CDR1 is MNHEY and CDR2 is SVGAGI. Between the trimmed V and J ends, which lost 3 bases and 0 bases, there was a span of 6 bases. The CDR3 region has the DNA TGTGCCAGCAGTTATTACAGCTCTGGGGCCAACGTCCTGACTTTC. Amino acid sequence: CASSYYSSGANVLTF.

This chain joins TRBV29-1 and TRBJ2-3; TRBD2 aligns across 16 bases. CDR3 length: 16 amino acids. V was clipped by 6 bases and J by 3 bases; unmatched bases: 6. Germline V gene sequence: CDR1 SQVTM, CDR2 ANQGSEA. CDR3: CSVVGTSGGGTDTQYF. CDR3 in DNA: TGCAGCGTGGTCGGGACTAGCGGGGGGGGAACAGATACGCAGTATTTT.

This clone showed up just once. This sequence joins TRBV10-2 and TRBJ1-5; 7 bases agree with TRBD1. The CDR3 extends over 15 amino acids. V dropped 9 bases and J dropped 5; count of bases not matched to a gene: 13. Germline CDR1 WSHSY, CDR2 SAAADI. For the CDR3, the DNA is TGCGCCAGTGCAGGAGGGGGACAGTCGGATCAGCCCCAGCATTTT. Translation: CASAGGGQSDQPQHF.

The chain employs TRBV2 and TRBJ2-5; weak D call: TRBD1 (6 bases). The CDR3 covers 11 residues. From germline, CDR1 is SNHLY and CDR2 FYNNEI. V lost 6 bases and J 13 bases, leaving 15 bases between the germline ends. The DNA for the CDR3 is TGTGCCAGCAGCTACGACAGGCTCGCGTACTTC. Its protein product is CASSYDRLAYF.